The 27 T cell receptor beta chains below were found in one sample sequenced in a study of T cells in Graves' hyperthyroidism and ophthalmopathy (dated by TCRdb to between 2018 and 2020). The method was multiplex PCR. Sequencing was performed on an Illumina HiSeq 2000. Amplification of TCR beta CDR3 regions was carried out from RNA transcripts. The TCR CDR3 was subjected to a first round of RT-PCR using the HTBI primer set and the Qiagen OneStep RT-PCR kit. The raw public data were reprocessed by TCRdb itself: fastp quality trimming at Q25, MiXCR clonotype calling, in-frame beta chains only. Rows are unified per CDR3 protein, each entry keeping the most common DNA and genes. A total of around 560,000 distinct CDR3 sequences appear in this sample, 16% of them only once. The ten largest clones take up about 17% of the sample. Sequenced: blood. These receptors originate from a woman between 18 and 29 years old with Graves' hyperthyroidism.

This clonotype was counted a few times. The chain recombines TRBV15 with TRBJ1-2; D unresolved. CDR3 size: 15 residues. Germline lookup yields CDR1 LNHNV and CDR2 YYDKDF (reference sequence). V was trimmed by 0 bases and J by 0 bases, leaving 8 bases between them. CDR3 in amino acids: CATSRDYLTNYGYTF. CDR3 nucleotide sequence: TGTGCCACCAGCAGAGACTACTTGACTAACTATGGCTACACCTTC.

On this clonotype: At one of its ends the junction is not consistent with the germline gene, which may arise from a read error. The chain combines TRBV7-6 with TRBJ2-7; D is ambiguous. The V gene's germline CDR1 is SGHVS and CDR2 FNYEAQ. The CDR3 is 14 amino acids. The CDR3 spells CASSQEGRTYEQHF. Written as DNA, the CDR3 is TGCGCCAGCAGCCAAGAAGGACGGACCTACGAGCAGCACTTC.

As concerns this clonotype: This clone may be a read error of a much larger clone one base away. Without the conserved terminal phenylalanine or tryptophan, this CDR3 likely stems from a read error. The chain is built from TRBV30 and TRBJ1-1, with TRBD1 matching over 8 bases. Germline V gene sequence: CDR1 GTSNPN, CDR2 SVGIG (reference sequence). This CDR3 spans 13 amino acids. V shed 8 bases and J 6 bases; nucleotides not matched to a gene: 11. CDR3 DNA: TGTGCCAAAGGGGGACAGGTGGGGGCTGAAGCTTTCCTT. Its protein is CAKGGQVGAEAFL.

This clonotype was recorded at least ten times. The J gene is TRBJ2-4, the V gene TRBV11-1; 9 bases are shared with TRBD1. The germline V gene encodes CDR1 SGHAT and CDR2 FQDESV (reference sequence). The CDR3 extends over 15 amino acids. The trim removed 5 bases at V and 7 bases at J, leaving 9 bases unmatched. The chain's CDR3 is CASSAFRDRANIQYF. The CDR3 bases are TGTGCCAGCAGCGCTTTCCGGGACAGGGCCAACATTCAGTACTTC.

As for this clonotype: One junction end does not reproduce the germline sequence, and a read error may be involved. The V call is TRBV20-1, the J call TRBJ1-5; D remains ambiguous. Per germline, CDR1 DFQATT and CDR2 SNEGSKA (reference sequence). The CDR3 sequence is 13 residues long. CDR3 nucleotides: TGCAGTGCGAGAGAGGTGGCGAATCAGCCCCAGCATTTT. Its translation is CSAREVANQPQHF.

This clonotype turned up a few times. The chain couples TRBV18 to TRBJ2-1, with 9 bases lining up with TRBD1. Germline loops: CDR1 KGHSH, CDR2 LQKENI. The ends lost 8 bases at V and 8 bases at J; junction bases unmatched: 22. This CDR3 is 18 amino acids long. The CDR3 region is CASASPGGTGQGRDEQFF. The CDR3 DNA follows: TGTGCCAGCGCATCACCAGGGGGGACTGGACAGGGGCGCGATGAGCAGTTCTTC.

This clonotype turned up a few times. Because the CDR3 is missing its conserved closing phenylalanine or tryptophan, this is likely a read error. CDR3 loop: CASSEAGSNQPQHL. In DNA, the CDR3 is TGTGCCAGCAGTGAAGCGGGCAGCAATCAGCCCCAGCATCTT. The V call is TRBV6-1, the J call TRBJ1-5; no definite D call. Trimming removed 0 bases from V and 1 base from J, with 4 bases in between. The germline V gene has CDR1 MNHNS and CDR2 SASEGT. This CDR3 has 14 residues.

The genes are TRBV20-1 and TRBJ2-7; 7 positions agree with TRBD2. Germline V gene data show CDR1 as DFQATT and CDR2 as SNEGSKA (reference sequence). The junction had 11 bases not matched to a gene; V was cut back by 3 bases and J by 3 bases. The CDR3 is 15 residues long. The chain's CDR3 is CSASPRVGGNYEQYF. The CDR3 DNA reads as TGCAGTGCTAGTCCGAGGGTGGGAGGGAACTACGAGCAGTACTTC.

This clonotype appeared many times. CDR3 DNA: TGCGCCAGCAGGGAGGACCTGACTAATGAAAAACTGTTTTTT. This translates into CASREDLTNEKLFF. The chain combines TRBV5-1 with TRBJ1-4; D gene ambiguous. The germline V and J ends were trimmed by 5 bases and 2 bases, with 10 bases remaining between them. The CDR3 spans 14 residues. CDR1 and CDR2 (germline): SGHRS, YFSETQ.

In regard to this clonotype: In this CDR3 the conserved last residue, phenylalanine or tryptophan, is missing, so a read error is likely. The CDR3 loop reads CASRVWGGGRTDTQYS. The CDR3 coding sequence is TGTGCCAGCAGGGTCTGGGGAGGTGGACGCACAGATACGCAGTATTCT. V is TRBV6-1 and J is TRBJ2-3; D is possibly TRBD2 (6 bases). Germline V gene data show CDR1 as MNHNS and CDR2 as SASEGT. The CDR3 has 16 amino acids. V dropped 6 bases and J dropped 1 base, with 17 bases sitting between them.

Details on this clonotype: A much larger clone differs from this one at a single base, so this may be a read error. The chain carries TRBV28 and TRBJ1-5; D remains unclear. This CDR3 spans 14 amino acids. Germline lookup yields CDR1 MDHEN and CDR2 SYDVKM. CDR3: CASRGLYSSQPQHF. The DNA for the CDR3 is TGTGCCAGCAGGGGCCTTTATAGCAGTCAGCCCCAGCATTTT.

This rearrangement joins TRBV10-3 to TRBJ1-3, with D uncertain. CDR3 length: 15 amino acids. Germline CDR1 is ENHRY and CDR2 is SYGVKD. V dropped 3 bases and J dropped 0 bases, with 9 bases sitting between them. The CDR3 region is CAISDSGSSGNTIYF. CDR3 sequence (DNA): TGTGCCATCAGTGATAGTGGCAGCTCTGGAAACACCATATATTTT.

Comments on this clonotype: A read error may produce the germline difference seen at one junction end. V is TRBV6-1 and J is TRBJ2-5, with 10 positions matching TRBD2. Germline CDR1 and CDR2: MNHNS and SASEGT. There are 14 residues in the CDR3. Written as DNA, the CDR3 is TGTGCCGGCAGATGGCTAGCGGGGGCGGAGACCCAGTACTTC. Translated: CAGRWLAGAETQYF.

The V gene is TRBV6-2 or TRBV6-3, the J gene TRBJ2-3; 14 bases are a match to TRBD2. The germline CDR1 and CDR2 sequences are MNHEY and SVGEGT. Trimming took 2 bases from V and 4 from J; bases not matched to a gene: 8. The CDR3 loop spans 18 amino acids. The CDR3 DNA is TGTGCCAGCAGTTACCCGACTAGCGGGGGGGATTCGGCAGATACGCAGTATTTT. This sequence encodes CASSYPTSGGDSADTQYF.

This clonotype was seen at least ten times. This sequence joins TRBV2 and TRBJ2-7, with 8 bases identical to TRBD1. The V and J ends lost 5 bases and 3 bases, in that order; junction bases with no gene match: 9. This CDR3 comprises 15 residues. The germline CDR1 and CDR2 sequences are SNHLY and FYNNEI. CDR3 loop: CASSNRTGFIYEQYF. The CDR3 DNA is TGTGCCAGCAGTAACCGGACAGGGTTCATCTACGAGCAGTACTTC.

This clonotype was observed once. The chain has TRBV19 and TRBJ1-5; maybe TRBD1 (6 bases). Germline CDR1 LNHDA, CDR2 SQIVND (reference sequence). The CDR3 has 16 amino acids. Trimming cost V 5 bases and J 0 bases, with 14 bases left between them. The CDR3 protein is CASSGSQGYSNQPQHF. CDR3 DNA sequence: TGTGCCAGTAGTGGGTCACAGGGATATAGCAATCAGCCCCAGCATTTT.

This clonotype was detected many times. The CDR3 nucleotides read TGTGCCAGCAGCCTTGGGACAGGGGAACAGCCCCAGCATTTT. Protein sequence: CASSLGTGEQPQHF. The chain combines TRBV3-1 with TRBJ1-5; 10 nucleotides align to TRBD1. The CDR3 is 14 amino acids. Germline V gives CDR1 LGHDT, CDR2 YNNKEL (reference sequence). V lost 4 bases and J lost 7; bases outside the gene matches: 4.

CDR3 sequence (DNA): TGTGCCAGCAGCGTAACACATTCCCGAACACAGGGTGGAACAGATACGCAGTATTTT. Protein: CASSVTHSRTQGGTDTQYF. This rearrangement joins TRBV9 to TRBJ2-3; possible D gene TRBD1, 6 bases. Trimming took off 1 base at V and 3 bases at J, with 24 bases between the two ends. CDR3 length: 19 amino acids. Per the germline V gene, CDR1 is SGDLS and CDR2 is YYNGEE.

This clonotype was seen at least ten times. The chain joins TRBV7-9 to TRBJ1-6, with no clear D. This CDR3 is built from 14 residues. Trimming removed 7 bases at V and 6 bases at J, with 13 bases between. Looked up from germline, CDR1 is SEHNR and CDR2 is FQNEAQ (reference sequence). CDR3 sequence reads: CASTQTDSNSPLHF. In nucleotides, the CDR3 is TGTGCCAGCACCCAGACGGACTCTAATTCACCCCTCCACTTT.

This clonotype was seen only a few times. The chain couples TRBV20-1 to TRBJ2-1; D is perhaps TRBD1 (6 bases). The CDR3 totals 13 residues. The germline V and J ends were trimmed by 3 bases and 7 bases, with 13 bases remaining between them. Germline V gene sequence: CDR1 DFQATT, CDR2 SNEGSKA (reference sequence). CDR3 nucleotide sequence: TGCAGTGCTAGTCCCGGGACAATGAATGAGCAGTTCTTC. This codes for CSASPGTMNEQFF.

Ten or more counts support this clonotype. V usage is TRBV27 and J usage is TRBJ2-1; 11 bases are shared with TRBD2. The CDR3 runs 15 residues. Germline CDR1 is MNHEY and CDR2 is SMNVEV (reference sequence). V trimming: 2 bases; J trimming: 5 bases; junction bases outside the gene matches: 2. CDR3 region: CASSLRGLADNEQFF. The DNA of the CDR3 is TGTGCCAGCAGTTTACGGGGACTAGCGGACAATGAGCAGTTCTTC.

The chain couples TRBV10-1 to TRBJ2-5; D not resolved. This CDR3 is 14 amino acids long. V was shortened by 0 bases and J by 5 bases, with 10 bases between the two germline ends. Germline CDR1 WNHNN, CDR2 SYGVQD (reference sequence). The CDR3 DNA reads TGCGCCAGCAGTGAGTCGGCAGCTCGGGAGACCCAGTACTTC. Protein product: CASSESAARETQYF.

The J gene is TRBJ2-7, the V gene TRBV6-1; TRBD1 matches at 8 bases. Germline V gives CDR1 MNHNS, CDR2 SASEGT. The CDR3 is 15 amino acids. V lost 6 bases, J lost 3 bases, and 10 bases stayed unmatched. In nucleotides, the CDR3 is TGTGCCAGCAGACCCCGACAGGGGTTTCGCTACGAGCAGTACTTC. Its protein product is CASRPRQGFRYEQYF.

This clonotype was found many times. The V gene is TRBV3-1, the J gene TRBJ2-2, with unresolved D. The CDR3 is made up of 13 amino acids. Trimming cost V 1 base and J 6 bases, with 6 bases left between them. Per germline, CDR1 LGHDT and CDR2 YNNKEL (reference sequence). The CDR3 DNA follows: TGTGCCAGCAGCCAAGGGCAGCCCGGGGAGCTGTTTTTT. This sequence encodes CASSQGQPGELFF.

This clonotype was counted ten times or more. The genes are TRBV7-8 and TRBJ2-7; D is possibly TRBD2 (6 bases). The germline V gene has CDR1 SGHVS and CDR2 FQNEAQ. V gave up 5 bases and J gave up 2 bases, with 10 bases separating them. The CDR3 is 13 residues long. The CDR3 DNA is TGTGCCAGCAGCCACGGGGAGGCCTACGAGCAGTACTTC. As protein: CASSHGEAYEQYF.

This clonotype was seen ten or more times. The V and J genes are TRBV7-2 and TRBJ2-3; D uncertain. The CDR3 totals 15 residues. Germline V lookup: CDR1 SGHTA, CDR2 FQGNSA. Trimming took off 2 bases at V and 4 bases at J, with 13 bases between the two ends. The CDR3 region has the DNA TGTGCCAGCAGCTTATTTCTTGTCGGGCCAGATACGCAGTATTTT. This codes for CASSLFLVGPDTQYF.

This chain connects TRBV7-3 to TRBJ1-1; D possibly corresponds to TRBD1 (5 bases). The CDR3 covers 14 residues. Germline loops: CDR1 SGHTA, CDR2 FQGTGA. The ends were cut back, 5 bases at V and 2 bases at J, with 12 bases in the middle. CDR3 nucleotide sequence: TGTGCCAGCAGCCCCACGACAGTTAACACTGAAGCTTTCTTT. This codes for CASSPTTVNTEAFF.